This TCR beta chain was observed in a study of T cells in Graves' hyperthyroidism and ophthalmopathy. General study points: A model of 13 V-J pairs discriminated ophthalmopathy from stable hyperthyroidism.

TCR beta CDR3 regions were amplified from RNA transcripts. HTBI primers were employed in a first-round RT-PCR of the TCR CDR3. Each CDR3 protein is one row after TCRdb ran MiXCR on the multiplex PCR reads. Among hundreds of thousands of distinct CDR3 sequences, more than 20% were seen once, and the ten largest hold around a third. This clonotype has ten or more counts. Its antigen is not known. The source of this sequence is a young man with Graves' ophthalmopathy. Sequencing was done on a sample of blood.

CDR3 nucleotide sequence: TGTGCCTGGAGTGTATTTGATAACTATGGCTACACCTTC. It codes for CAWSVFDNYGYTF. The V gene is TRBV30, the J gene TRBJ1-2; D remains unclear. In germline, CDR1 is GTSNPN, CDR2 SVGIG (reference sequence). Trimming took 0 bases from V and 1 from J, leaving 6 bases between them. CDR3 size: 13 residues.